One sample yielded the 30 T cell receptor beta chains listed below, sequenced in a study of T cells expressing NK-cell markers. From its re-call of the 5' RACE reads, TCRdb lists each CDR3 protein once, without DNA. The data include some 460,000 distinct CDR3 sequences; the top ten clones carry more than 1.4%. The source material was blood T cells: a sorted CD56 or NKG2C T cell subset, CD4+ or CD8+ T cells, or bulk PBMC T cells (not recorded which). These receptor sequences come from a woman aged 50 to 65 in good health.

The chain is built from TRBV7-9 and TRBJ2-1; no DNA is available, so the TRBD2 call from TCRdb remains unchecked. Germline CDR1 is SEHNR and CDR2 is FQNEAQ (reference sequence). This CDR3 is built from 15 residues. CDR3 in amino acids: CAGTRSGRAGDEQFF.

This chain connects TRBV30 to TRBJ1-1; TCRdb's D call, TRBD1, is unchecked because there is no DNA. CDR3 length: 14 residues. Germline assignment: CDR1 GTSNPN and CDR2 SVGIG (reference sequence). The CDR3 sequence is CAWVSGQSNTEAFF.

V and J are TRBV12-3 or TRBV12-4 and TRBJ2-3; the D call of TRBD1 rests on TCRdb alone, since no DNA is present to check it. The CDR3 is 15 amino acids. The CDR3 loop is CASSLWDRGPITQYF.

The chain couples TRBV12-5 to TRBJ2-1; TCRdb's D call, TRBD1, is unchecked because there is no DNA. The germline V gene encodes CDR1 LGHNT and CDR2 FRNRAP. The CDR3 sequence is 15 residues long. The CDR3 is CASAHRGSSYNEQFF.

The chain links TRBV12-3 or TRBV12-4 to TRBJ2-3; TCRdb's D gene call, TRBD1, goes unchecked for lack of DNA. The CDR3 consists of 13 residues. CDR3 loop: CASSFVGPDTQYF.

The CDR3 loop reads CASGDYPTDTQYF. The genes are TRBV5-1 and TRBJ2-3; TCRdb's D call, TRBD2, is unchecked because there is no DNA. Germline V gives CDR1 SGHRS, CDR2 YFSETQ. CDR3 size: 13 residues.

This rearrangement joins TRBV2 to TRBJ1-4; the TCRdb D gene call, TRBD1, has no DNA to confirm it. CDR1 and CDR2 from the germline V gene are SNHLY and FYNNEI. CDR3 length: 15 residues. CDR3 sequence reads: CASRADGHSNEKLFF.

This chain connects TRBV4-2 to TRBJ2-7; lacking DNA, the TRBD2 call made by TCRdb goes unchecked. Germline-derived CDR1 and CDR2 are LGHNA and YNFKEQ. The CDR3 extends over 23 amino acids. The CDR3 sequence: CASSQDRRTTMSLVSARSYEQYF.

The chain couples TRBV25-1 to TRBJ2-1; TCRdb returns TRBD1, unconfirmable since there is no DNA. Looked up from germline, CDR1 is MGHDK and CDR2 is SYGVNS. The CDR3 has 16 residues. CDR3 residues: CASSAYPGTGVNEQFF.

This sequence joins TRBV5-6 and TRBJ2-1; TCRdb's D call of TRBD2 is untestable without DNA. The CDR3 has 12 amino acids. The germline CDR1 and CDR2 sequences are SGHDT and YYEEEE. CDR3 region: CASSPSGREQFF.

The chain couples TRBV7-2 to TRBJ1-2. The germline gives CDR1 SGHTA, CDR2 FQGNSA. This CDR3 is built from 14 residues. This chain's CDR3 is CASSLVPEVYGYTF.

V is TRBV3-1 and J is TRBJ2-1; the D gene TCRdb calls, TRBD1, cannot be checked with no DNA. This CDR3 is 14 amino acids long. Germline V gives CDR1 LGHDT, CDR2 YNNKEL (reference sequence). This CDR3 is CASSPGAAVNEQFF.

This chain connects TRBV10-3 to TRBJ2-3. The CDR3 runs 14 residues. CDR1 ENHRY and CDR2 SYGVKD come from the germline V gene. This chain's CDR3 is CAISGVQIGDTQYF.

This CDR3 is CASSQDGLAGKQFF. The chain joins TRBV3-1 to TRBJ2-1; with no DNA, the TCRdb D assignment of TRBD2 cannot be verified. Germline lookup yields CDR1 LGHDT and CDR2 YNNKEL (reference sequence). The CDR3 totals 14 residues.

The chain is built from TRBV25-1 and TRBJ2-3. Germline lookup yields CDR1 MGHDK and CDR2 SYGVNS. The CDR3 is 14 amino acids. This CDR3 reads CASNTMRLGDTQYF.

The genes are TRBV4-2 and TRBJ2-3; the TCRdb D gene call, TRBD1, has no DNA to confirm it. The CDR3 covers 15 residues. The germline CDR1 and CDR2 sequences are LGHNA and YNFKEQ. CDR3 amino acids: CASSPGRQMFDTQYF.

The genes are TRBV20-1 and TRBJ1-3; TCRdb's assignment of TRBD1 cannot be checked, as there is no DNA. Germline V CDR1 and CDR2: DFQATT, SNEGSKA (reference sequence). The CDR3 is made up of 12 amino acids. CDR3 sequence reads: CSALGQINTIYF.

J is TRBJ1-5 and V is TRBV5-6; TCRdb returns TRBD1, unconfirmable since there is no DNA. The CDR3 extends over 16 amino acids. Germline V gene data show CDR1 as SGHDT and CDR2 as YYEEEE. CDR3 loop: CASSWGPQGINQPQHF.

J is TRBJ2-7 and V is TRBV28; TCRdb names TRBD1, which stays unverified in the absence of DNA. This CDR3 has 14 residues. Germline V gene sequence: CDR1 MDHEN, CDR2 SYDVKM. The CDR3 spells CASASGTVSYEQYF.

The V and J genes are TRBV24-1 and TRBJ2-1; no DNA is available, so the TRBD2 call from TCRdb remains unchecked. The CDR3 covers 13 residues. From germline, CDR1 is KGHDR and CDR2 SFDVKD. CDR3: CATSDWLGEEQFF.

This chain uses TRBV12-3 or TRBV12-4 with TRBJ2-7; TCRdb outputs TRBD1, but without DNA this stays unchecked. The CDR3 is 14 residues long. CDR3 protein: CASSFRYRAYEQYF.

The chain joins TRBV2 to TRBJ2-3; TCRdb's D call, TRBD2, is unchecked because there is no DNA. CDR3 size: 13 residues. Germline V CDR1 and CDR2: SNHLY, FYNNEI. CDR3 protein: CASSGTSTDTQYF.

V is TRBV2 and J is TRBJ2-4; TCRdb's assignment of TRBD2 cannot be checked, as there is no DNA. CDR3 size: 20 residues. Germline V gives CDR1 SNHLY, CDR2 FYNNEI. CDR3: CASSIRGVAGVSGAKNIQYF.

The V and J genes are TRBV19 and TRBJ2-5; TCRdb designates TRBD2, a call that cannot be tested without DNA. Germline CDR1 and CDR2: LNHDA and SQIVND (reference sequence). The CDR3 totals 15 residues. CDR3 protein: CASSQSSGLKGTQYF.

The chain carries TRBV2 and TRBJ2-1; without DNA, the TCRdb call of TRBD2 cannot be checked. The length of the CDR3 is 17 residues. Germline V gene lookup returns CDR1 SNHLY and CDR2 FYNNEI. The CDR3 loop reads CASTMKGTSYLYNEQFF.

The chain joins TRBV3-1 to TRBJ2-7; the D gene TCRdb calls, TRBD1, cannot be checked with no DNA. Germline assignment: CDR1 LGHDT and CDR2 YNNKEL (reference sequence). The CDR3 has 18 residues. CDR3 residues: CASSQRKGFPGRSYEQYF.

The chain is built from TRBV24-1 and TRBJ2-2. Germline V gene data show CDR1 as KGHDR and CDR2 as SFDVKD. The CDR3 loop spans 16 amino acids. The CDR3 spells CATSDLARTNTGELFF.

CDR3: CASSERRNEQFF. This sequence joins TRBV6-6 and TRBJ2-1. This CDR3 spans 12 amino acids. Germline lookup yields CDR1 MNHNY and CDR2 SVGAGI (reference sequence).

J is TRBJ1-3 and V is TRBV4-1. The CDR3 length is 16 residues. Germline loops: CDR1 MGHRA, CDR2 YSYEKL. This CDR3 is CASSQDHAGPGNTIYF.

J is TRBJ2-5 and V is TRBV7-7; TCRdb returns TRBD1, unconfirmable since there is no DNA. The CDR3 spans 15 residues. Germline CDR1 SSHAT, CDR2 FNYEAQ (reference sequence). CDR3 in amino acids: CATAPLLQGAETQYF.